This entry lists 14 T cell receptor beta chains sequenced from one sample in a study of cytomegalovirus exposure and HLA in healthy donors. The primer mix had 60 Vbeta and 13 Jbeta primers. TCRdb keeps only in-frame clones here, not all; method: immunoSEQ multiplex PCR. The table has fewer than 150,000 clones, over 75% seen once. Sequencing was carried out using PBMCs. The receptors come from a male donor in good health and CMV-seronegative.

The chain recombines TRBV2 with TRBJ1-6; the match to TRBD1 covers 12 bases. The trim removed 7 bases at V and 9 bases at J, leaving 4 bases unmatched. The CDR3 covers 14 residues. Germline V gene data show CDR1 as SNHLY and CDR2 as FYNNEI. CDR3 in DNA: TGTGCCAGCAAGCAGGGACAGGGGGCTTCACCCCTCCACTTT. It encodes CASKQGQGASPLHF.

This clone has a single count. The V call is TRBV7-6, the J call TRBJ1-1, with D unresolved. The CDR3 is made up of 15 amino acids. V was shortened by 4 bases and J by 0 bases, with 12 bases between the two germline ends. The germline CDR1 and CDR2 sequences are SGHVS and FNYEAQ. CDR3 nucleotide sequence: TGTGCCAGCAGCTATACGAGGAGCCTGAACACTGAAGCTTTCTTT. The encoded protein is CASSYTRSLNTEAFF.

CDR3 region: CASSQGPSQETQYF. DNA for the CDR3: TGCGCCAGCAGCCAAGGGCCCTCCCAAGAGACCCAGTACTTC. The chain is built from TRBV4-1 and TRBJ2-5; D not certain. The length of the CDR3 is 14 residues. Germline V gene lookup returns CDR1 MGHRA and CDR2 YSYEKL. V shed 1 base and J shed 1 base, with 7 bases lying between them.

A single count supports this clone. The gene calls are TRBV2 and TRBJ2-1; D is possibly TRBD2 (6 bases). The CDR3 length is 15 residues. V lost 1 base and J 0 bases, leaving 7 bases between the germline ends. CDR1 is SNHLY, CDR2 FYNNEI, per germline. The CDR3 sequence: CASSEERASYNEQFF. The DNA of the CDR3 is TGTGCCAGCAGTGAAGAGCGGGCCTCCTACAATGAGCAGTTCTTC.

The chain links TRBV7-3 to TRBJ2-3; 10 bases align to TRBD2. V lost 4 bases and J lost 5; bases outside the gene matches: 6. Per the germline V gene, CDR1 is SGHTA and CDR2 is FQGTGA. The CDR3 loop spans 15 amino acids. The CDR3 bases are TGTGCCAGCAGCTCACTAGCGGGATCGATAGATACGCAGTATTTT. This sequence encodes CASSSLAGSIDTQYF.

The chain recombines TRBV2 with TRBJ2-7; D is unclear. This CDR3 is built from 14 residues. CDR1 is SNHLY and CDR2 is FYNNEI in the germline V gene. Trimming stripped 2 bases from V and 0 bases from J, with 8 bases between. The CDR3 is CASSETVASYEQYF. The CDR3 DNA follows: TGTGCCAGCAGTGAAACGGTTGCCTCCTACGAGCAGTACTTC.

The genes are TRBV9 and TRBJ2-3; 15 nucleotides line up with TRBD2. Unmatched junction bases numbered 3, after V lost 4 bases and J lost 6 bases. Germline V CDR1 and CDR2: SGDLS, YYNGEE. This CDR3 is 15 amino acids long. The CDR3 loop is CASSLGLAGGDTQYF. CDR3 bases: TGTGCCAGCAGCCTCGGACTAGCGGGAGGGGATACGCAGTATTTT.

The J gene is TRBJ1-3, the V gene TRBV5-1; 8 bases map to TRBD1. The V segment lost 6 bases and the J segment 4 bases; nucleotides outside the gene matches: 6. Germline CDR1 and CDR2: SGHRS and YFSETQ. This CDR3 is built from 14 residues. The CDR3 sequence: CASTQGTGGNTIYF. CDR3 DNA: TGCGCCAGCACCCAAGGGACAGGCGGAAACACCATATATTTT.

With respect to this clone: In the same sample, other DNA sequences code for this CDR3. V gene TRBV2 combines with J gene TRBJ2-2; TRBD2 matches at 11 bases. Per germline, CDR1 SNHLY and CDR2 FYNNEI. V lost 9 bases, J lost 5 bases, and 2 bases stayed unmatched. CDR3 length equals 13 residues. The CDR3 spells CARLAGDTGELFF. CDR3 bases: TGTGCCAGACTAGCGGGAGATACCGGGGAGCTGTTTTTT.

This chain uses TRBV27 with TRBJ2-5; the D is unclear. With the DNA end fitting TRBJ2-7 better, the J assignment may be wrong. Germline V lookup: CDR1 MNHEY, CDR2 SMNVEV (reference sequence). The CDR3 is made up of 16 amino acids. The CDR3 DNA sequence: TGTGCCAGCAGCGCCTCGGTCGGAGATAGCTCCTACGAGCAGTACTTC. The encoded protein is CASSASVGDSSYEQYF.

V is TRBV6-5 and J is TRBJ2-7, with 7 nucleotides matching TRBD1. Germline V gene data show CDR1 as MNHEY and CDR2 as SVGAGI. This CDR3 region has 14 residues. V shed 2 bases and J 2 bases; nucleotides not matched to a gene: 3. CDR3 residues: CASSYEQGTYEQYF. CDR3 DNA: TGTGCCAGCAGTTACGAACAGGGGACCTACGAGCAGTACTTC.

This chain connects TRBV5-6 to TRBJ2-2; the D is unclear. Germline V gene sequence: CDR1 SGHDT, CDR2 YYEEEE. This CDR3 is 14 amino acids long. V gave up 2 bases and J gave up 0 bases, with 5 bases separating them. CDR3 DNA: TGTGCCAGCAGCTTCCGGGCGAACACCGGGGAGCTGTTTTTT. This sequence encodes CASSFRANTGELFF.

The chain carries TRBV5-1 and TRBJ2-3; D perhaps matches TRBD1 (5 bases). This CDR3 spans 14 amino acids. The V gene's germline CDR1 is SGHRS and CDR2 YFSETQ. V was pared by 5 bases and J by 0 bases, with 10 bases between. The CDR3 loop reads CASRETVSTDTQYF. DNA of the CDR3: TGCGCCAGCAGGGAGACAGTTAGCACAGATACGCAGTATTTT.

The gene calls are TRBV28 and TRBJ2-2; the match to TRBD1 covers 7 bases. Trimming took 2 bases from V and 4 from J; bases not matched to a gene: 7. This CDR3 contains 16 residues. Germline CDR1 reads MDHEN; CDR2 reads SYDVKM. In nucleotides, the CDR3 is TGTGCCAGCAGTTTACTTAGGGGGCTGGTCACCGGGGAGCTGTTTTTT. It translates to CASSLLRGLVTGELFF.